This T cell receptor (beta chain) comes out of a study of human thymus T cells. Trimming stripped 0 bases from V and 5 bases from J, with 4 bases between. The germline V gene has CDR1 LNHNV and CDR2 YYDKDF (reference sequence). CDR3 length equals 13 residues. The method was immunoSEQ multiplex PCR; TCRdb's version includes in-frame clones alone and lacks a portion of them. Here the sample spans 40,000 to 45,000 clones, around 94% being singletons. Sample: blood. The clonotype comes from a boy younger than two with a congenital heart defect but otherwise immunologically healthy. The rearrangement uses TRBV15 and TRBJ2-2; D gene ambiguous. Here the CDR3 reads CATSRDLTGELFF. Written as DNA, the CDR3 is TGTGCCACCAGCAGAGATTTAACCGGGGAGCTGTTTTTT.